The next 27 T cell receptor beta chains were all read from a single sample in a study of OX40 agonist ivuxolimab in advanced cancers. Profiled with immunoSEQ multiplex PCR; TCRdb holds only in-frame clones, not every one. The data contain more than 13,000 clones, roughly 80% of them seen just once; the ten biggest clones take up under 40%. The specimen comprised CD4+ or CD8+ T cells sorted from blood, sampled in a trial of the OX40 agonist ivuxolimab. The source of these receptors is an adult with an advanced solid tumor such as melanoma, head and neck, liver or kidney cancer.

V usage is TRBV4-1 and J usage is TRBJ1-6; unclear D gene. Germline-derived CDR1 and CDR2 are MGHRA and YSYEKL. Trimming shortened V by 5 bases and J by 4 bases, and 6 bases separated the two germline ends. The length of the CDR3 is 13 residues. The CDR3 loop reads CASSTSYNSPLHF. CDR3 DNA: TGCGCCAGCAGCACTTCGTATAATTCACCCCTCCACTTT.

A few counts support this clone. V usage is TRBV19 and J usage is TRBJ2-4, with D unresolved. The CDR3 spans 12 residues. CDR1 is LNHDA and CDR2 is SQIVND in the germline V gene (reference sequence). Deletions cut 3 bases from V and 9 bases from J, with 9 bases between. This chain's CDR3 is CASSMSLPIQYF. The CDR3 DNA sequence: TGTGCCAGTAGTATGAGCTTACCCATTCAGTACTTC.

This clone has a handful of counts. This rearrangement joins TRBV4-3 to TRBJ1-1; D unclear. V was shortened by 4 bases and J by 1 base, with 13 bases between the two germline ends. This CDR3 comprises 15 residues. Looked up from germline, CDR1 is LGHNA and CDR2 is YSLEER. The CDR3 DNA is TGCGCCAGCAGCCTCCGCTGGGGAACGAACACTGAAGCTTTCTTT. It specifies CASSLRWGTNTEAFF.

This clone has a handful of counts. The rearrangement uses TRBV7-6 and TRBJ2-5, with D perhaps matching TRBD1 (6 bases). V lost 5 bases and J lost 1, with 11 bases in between. Germline CDR1 SGHVS, CDR2 FNYEAQ. The CDR3 sequence is 14 residues long. CDR3 in DNA: TGTGCCAGCAGCCAGGACAGTACCCAAGAGACCCAGTACTTC. It encodes CASSQDSTQETQYF.

The chain is built from TRBV29-1 and TRBJ1-2, with a possible D match to TRBD1 (6 bases). The germline V gene has CDR1 SQVTM and CDR2 ANQGSEA. This CDR3 contains 14 residues. Trimming took 2 bases from V and 0 from J, leaving 10 bases between them. The CDR3 bases are TGCAGCGTTGAACCCCAGGGGCCTAACTATGGCTACACCTTC. Its translation is CSVEPQGPNYGYTF.

The V and J genes are TRBV27 and TRBJ1-1; D remains ambiguous. Germline V CDR1 and CDR2: MNHEY, SMNVEV (reference sequence). The CDR3 consists of 13 residues. V was trimmed by 2 bases and J by 2 bases, leaving 6 bases between them. The CDR3 nucleotides read TGTGCCAGCAGTTTAGGAGGAAACACTGAAGCTTTCTTT. Its protein product is CASSLGGNTEAFF.

This clone was seen only a few times. This sequence joins TRBV6-5 and TRBJ2-1; the match to TRBD2 covers 9 bases. CDR1 is MNHEY and CDR2 is SVGAGI in the germline V gene. The V segment lost 4 bases and the J segment 4 bases; nucleotides outside the gene matches: 8. The CDR3 is made up of 16 amino acids. The CDR3: CASSFQGGGEYNEQFF. CDR3 in DNA: TGTGCCAGCAGTTTTCAGGGCGGGGGGGAGTACAATGAGCAGTTCTTC.

This chain connects TRBV7-9 to TRBJ2-3; 10 positions agree with TRBD2. The CDR3 spans 17 residues. Germline CDR1 and CDR2: SEHNR and FQNEAQ (reference sequence). J gave up 4 bases and V 3 bases, and 10 bases lay outside the gene matches. CDR3 in amino acids: CASSFPVAGGEPDTQYF. The CDR3 DNA reads TGTGCCAGCAGCTTCCCGGTAGCGGGGGGAGAGCCAGATACGCAGTATTTT.

This chain uses TRBV6-5 with TRBJ2-2; D is perhaps TRBD1 or TRBD2 (5 bases each). This CDR3 comprises 13 residues. Germline lookup yields CDR1 MNHEY and CDR2 SVGAGI. Trimming took off 6 bases at V and 8 bases at J, with 13 bases between the two ends. CDR3 region: CASSSQWGGELFF. CDR3 coding DNA: TGTGCCAGCAGCTCCCAATGGGGGGGGGAGCTGTTTTTT.

The V and J genes are TRBV7-3 and TRBJ2-2; perhaps D is TRBD1 or TRBD2 (5 bases each). The CDR3 runs 13 residues. In germline, CDR1 is SGHTA, CDR2 FQGTGA. Trimming removed 5 bases at V and 6 bases at J, with 10 bases between. The CDR3 DNA follows: TGTGCCAGCAGCCCGCAGGGACCCGGGGAGCTGTTTTTT. Its translation is CASSPQGPGELFF. The complete variable domain, with remaining parts taken from reference TRBV7-3 and TRBJ2-2, reads GAGVSQTPSNKVTEKGKYVELRCDPISGHTALYWYRQSLGQGPEFLIYFQGTGAADDSGLPNDRFFAVRPEGSVSTLKIQRTERGDSAVYLCASSPQGPGELFFGEGSRLTVL.

Only a few counts were recorded for this clone. This chain links TRBV27 with TRBJ1-5; no clear D gene. This CDR3 comprises 13 residues. V was clipped by 4 bases and J by 11 bases, with 15 bases between them. Germline V lookup: CDR1 MNHEY, CDR2 SMNVEV (reference sequence). The CDR3 DNA sequence: TGTGCCAGCAGTTCTCTAGGGCTATGGTCCCAGCATTTT. Translating it yields CASSSLGLWSQHF.

The chain uses TRBV2 and TRBJ1-2, with D possibly TRBD1 on 5 matching bases. The ends were cut back, 6 bases at V and 1 base at J, with 27 bases in the middle. This CDR3 comprises 19 residues. Germline values: CDR1 SNHLY, CDR2 FYNNEI. CDR3 region: CASSGQGPSVDGLNYGYTF. For the CDR3, the DNA is TGTGCCAGCAGCGGCCAGGGCCCGTCAGTGGACGGGCTTAACTATGGCTACACCTTC.

This clone was observed once. V and J are TRBV14 and TRBJ2-1; a possible D gene is TRBD2 (5 bases). Trimming pared 4 bases from V and 0 bases from J, leaving 16 bases between. This CDR3 comprises 17 residues. CDR1 is SGHDN and CDR2 is FVKESK in the germline V gene. As DNA, the CDR3 is TGTGCCAGCAGCCCGAAGCCTCCAGCGGCCTCCTACAATGAGCAGTTCTTC. It translates to CASSPKPPAASYNEQFF.

This clone is labeled medium-sized. The chain uses TRBV9 and TRBJ1-1, with 8 bases identical to TRBD1. Per the germline V gene, CDR1 is SGDLS and CDR2 is YYNGEE. V shed 4 bases and J 3 bases; nucleotides not matched to a gene: 11. The CDR3 spans 16 residues. The CDR3 nucleotides read TGTGCCAGCAGCCCCCGGACAGGGTTGGGATACACTGAAGCTTTCTTT. This gives the protein CASSPRTGLGYTEAFF.

The chain has TRBV6-5 and TRBJ1-2; D call uncertain. V was clipped by 6 bases and J by 6 bases, with 17 bases between them. This CDR3 is built from 14 residues. CDR1 and CDR2 from the germline V gene are MNHEY and SVGAGI. CDR3: CASSSLGGFHGYTF. The CDR3 coding sequence is TGTGCCAGCAGCTCCTTGGGCGGGTTTCATGGCTACACCTTC.

This clone appeared a single time. The chain uses TRBV9 and TRBJ2-3; D gene unclear. Trimming removed 3 bases at V and 6 bases at J, with 11 bases between. The germline V gene encodes CDR1 SGDLS and CDR2 YYNGEE. The CDR3 length is 13 residues. The CDR3 DNA sequence: TGTGCCAGCAGCGACCCCCTATCGGATACGCAGTATTTT. Encoded protein: CASSDPLSDTQYF.

The chain joins TRBV5-6 to TRBJ2-7; weak D call: TRBD2 (6 bases). V was trimmed by 0 bases and J by 3 bases, leaving 7 bases between them. Germline V gives CDR1 SGHDT, CDR2 YYEEEE. This CDR3 has 13 residues. CDR3 sequence: CASSLGGDYEQYF. The CDR3 region has the DNA TGTGCCAGCAGCTTGGGCGGGGACTACGAGCAGTACTTC.

This rearrangement joins TRBV6-4 to TRBJ2-7; D may be TRBD1 or TRBD2 (6 bases each). With 11 bases removed from V and 2 bases from J, the gap between germline ends came to 13 bases. Germline CDR1 is MRHNA and CDR2 is SNTAGT. The CDR3 has 12 residues. The CDR3 loop is CAYGGYAYEQYF. The CDR3 DNA sequence: TGTGCCTACGGGGGCTACGCCTACGAGCAGTACTTC.

The table lists this clone with a count of one. The chain carries TRBV11-2 and TRBJ1-3; unclear D gene. The CDR3 is 15 residues long. V lost 3 bases and J 0 bases, leaving 9 bases between the germline ends. Germline-derived CDR1 and CDR2 are SGHAT and FQNNGV. The CDR3 DNA is TGTGCCAGCAGCTTGGGGTCTTCCTCTGGAAACACCATATATTTT. This codes for CASSLGSSSGNTIYF. The entire variable domain, with the rest obtained from reference TRBV11-2 and TRBJ1-3, is as follows: EAGVAQSPRYKIIEKRQSVAFWCNPISGHATLYWYQQILGQGPKLLIQFQNNGVVDDSQLPKDRFSAERLKGVDSTLKIQPAKLEDSAVYLCASSLGSSSGNTIYFGEGSWLTVV.

The rearrangement uses TRBV4-1 and TRBJ1-1, with TRBD1 identical over 10 bases. Germline V lookup: CDR1 MGHRA, CDR2 YSYEKL. CDR3 size: 17 residues. V was clipped by 1 base and J by 0 bases; unmatched bases: 5. DNA of the CDR3: TGCGCCAGCAGCCAAGGACAGGGGGCTTTAATGAACACTGAAGCTTTCTTT. Translating gives CASSQGQGALMNTEAFF.

The rearrangement uses TRBV27 and TRBJ1-2; the match to TRBD1 covers 10 bases. The junction had 6 bases not matched to a gene; V was cut back by 5 bases and J by 3 bases. The CDR3 consists of 15 residues. In germline, CDR1 is MNHEY, CDR2 SMNVEV (reference sequence). In nucleotides, the CDR3 is TGTGCCAGCAGTGAGACAGGGGGCATCGACTATGGCTACACCTTC. Encoded protein: CASSETGGIDYGYTF.

The chain combines TRBV5-1 with TRBJ1-2; 11 nucleotides agree with TRBD1. The CDR3 is 17 amino acids. Germline CDR1 SGHRS, CDR2 YFSETQ. Trimming at V came to 2 bases and at J to 1 base, leaving 7 bases not matched to a gene. Written as DNA, the CDR3 is TGCGCCAGCAGCTTCCGGACAGGGGGCCTCCTTAACTATGGCTACACCTTC. Its translation is CASSFRTGGLLNYGYTF.

The chain links TRBV4-3 to TRBJ1-4, with 10 bases that match TRBD1. In germline, CDR1 is LGHNA, CDR2 YSLEER. V shed 4 bases and J 6 bases; nucleotides not matched to a gene: 8. The CDR3 loop spans 16 amino acids. CDR3 sequence reads: CASSPGFGTGDEKLFF. In nucleotides, the CDR3 is TGCGCCAGCAGCCCGGGGTTCGGGACAGGGGATGAAAAACTGTTTTTT.

The J gene is TRBJ2-2, the V gene TRBV7-3, with D possibly TRBD1 on 6 matching bases. CDR1 and CDR2 (germline): SGHTA, FQGTGA. There are 15 residues in the CDR3. V gave up 2 bases and J gave up 4 bases, with 11 bases separating them. CDR3 residues: CASSLWGLATGELFF. For the CDR3, the DNA is TGTGCCAGCAGCTTATGGGGGCTAGCCACCGGGGAGCTGTTTTTT.

The gene calls are TRBV7-9 and TRBJ1-2; D perhaps matches TRBD1 (6 bases). The CDR3 is 16 residues long. Trimming left V 5 bases short and J 5 bases short, with 21 bases between. Germline CDR1 is SEHNR and CDR2 is FQNEAQ (reference sequence). CDR3 sequence reads: CASSQLVPGAGYGYTF. The DNA of the CDR3 is TGTGCCAGCAGCCAACTAGTTCCGGGGGCCGGGTATGGCTACACCTTC.

This clone was counted a single time. The chain combines TRBV7-3 with TRBJ1-1, with 7 bases matching TRBD1. CDR3 length: 16 amino acids. Trimming cost V 7 bases and J 0 bases; bases outside gene matches: 11. CDR1 and CDR2 from the germline V gene are SGHTA and FQGTGA. CDR3 DNA sequence: TGTGCCAGCATCAAACGACAGGGAAGGGTGAACACTGAAGCTTTCTTT. The encoded protein is CASIKRQGRVNTEAFF.

This chain uses TRBV29-1 with TRBJ2-7; TRBD1 matches 10 bases. V gave up 3 bases and J gave up 5 bases; unmatched junction bases: 13. The germline CDR1 and CDR2 sequences are SQVTM and ANQGSEA. The CDR3 has 16 residues. CDR3 amino acids: CSVEDRGDRGIDEQYF. In nucleotides, the CDR3 is TGCAGCGTTGAGGATAGGGGGGACAGGGGCATCGACGAGCAGTACTTC.